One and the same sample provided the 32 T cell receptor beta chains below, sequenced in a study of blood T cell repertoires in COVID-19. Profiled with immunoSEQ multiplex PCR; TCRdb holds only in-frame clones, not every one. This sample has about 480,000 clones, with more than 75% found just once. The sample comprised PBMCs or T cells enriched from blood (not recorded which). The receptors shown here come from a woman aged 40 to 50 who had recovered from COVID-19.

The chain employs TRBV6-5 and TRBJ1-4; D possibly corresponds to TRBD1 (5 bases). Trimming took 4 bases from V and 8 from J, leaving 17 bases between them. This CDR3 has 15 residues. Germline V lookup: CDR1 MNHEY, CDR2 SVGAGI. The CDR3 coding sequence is TGTGCCAGCAGTTCCCCACAGACCCGGGGGGAAAAACTGTTTTTT. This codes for CASSSPQTRGEKLFF.

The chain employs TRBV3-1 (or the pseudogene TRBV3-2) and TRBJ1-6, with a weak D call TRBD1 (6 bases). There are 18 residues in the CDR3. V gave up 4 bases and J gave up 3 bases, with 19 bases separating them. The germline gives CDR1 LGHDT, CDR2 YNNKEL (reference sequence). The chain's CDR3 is CASSPGRGGAYYNSPLHF. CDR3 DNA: TGTGCCAGCAGCCCCGGTAGGGGGGGGGCGTACTATAATTCACCCCTCCACTTT.

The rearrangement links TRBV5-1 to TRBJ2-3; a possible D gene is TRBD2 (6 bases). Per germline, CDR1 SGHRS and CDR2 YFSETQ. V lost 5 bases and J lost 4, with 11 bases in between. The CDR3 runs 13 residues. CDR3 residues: CASRLGEADTQYF. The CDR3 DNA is TGCGCCAGCAGACTGGGGGAGGCAGATACGCAGTATTTT.

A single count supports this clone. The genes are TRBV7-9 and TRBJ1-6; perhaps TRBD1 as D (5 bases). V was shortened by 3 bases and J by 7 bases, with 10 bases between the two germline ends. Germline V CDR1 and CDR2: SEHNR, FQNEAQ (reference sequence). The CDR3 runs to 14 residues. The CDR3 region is CASSFPDKNSPLHF. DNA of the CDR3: TGTGCCAGCAGCTTCCCGGACAAAAATTCACCCCTCCACTTT.

The CDR3 coding sequence is TGTGCCAGCAGCTTCAGGGGTCCTCGGGAAAAACTGTTTTTT. Amino acid sequence: CASSFRGPREKLFF. The chain uses TRBV7-6 and TRBJ1-4; D is perhaps TRBD1 (6 bases). CDR3 length equals 14 residues. V gave up 3 bases and J gave up 8 bases, with 13 bases separating them. Germline-derived CDR1 and CDR2 are SGHVS and FNYEAQ.

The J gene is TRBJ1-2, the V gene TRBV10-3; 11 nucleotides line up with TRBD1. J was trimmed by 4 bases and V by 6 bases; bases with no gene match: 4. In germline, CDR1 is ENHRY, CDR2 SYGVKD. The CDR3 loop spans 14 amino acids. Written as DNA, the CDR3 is TGTGCCATCAGCGGGACAGGGGGAGTCTATGGCTACACCTTC. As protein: CAISGTGGVYGYTF.

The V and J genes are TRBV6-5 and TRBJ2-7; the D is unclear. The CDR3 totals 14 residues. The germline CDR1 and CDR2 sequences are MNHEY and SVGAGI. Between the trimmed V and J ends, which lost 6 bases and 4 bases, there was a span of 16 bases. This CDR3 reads CASRGDRSSYEQYF. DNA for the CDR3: TGTGCCAGCAGGGGCGATAGGTCCTCGTACGAGCAGTACTTC.

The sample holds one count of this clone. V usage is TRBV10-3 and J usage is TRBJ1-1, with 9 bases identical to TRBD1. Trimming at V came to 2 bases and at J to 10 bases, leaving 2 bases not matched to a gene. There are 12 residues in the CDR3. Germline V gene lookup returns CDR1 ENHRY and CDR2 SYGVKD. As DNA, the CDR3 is TGTGCCATCAGTGAGAGGACAGGGGCAGCTTTCTTT. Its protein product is CAISERTGAAFF.

The CDR3 DNA reads as TGTGCCAGCAGTCTCGGGGGAAGCTCCTACAATGAGCAGTTCTTC. Translation gives CASSLGGSSYNEQFF. The genes are TRBV27 and TRBJ2-1, with TRBD2 as a possible D gene (6 bases). From germline, CDR1 is MNHEY and CDR2 SMNVEV (reference sequence). This CDR3 is built from 15 residues. Deletions cut 5 bases from V and 0 bases from J, with 11 bases between.

The CDR3 bases are TGTGCCAGCAGCTTAATAGCTAGCGCGAACACCGGGGAGCTGTTTTTT. Amino acids: CASSLIASANTGELFF. This chain joins TRBV11-2 and TRBJ2-2, with TRBD2 as a possible D gene (6 bases). The CDR3 contains 16 residues. In germline, CDR1 is SGHAT, CDR2 FQNNGV. With 2 bases removed from V and 0 bases from J, the gap between germline ends came to 10 bases.

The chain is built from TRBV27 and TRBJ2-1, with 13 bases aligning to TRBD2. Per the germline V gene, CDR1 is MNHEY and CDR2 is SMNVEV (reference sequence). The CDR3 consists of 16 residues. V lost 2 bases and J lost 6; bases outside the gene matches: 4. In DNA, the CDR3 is TGTGCCAGCAGTTTACTTACTAGCGGGAGGGCCAATGAGCAGTTCTTC. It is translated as CASSLLTSGRANEQFF.

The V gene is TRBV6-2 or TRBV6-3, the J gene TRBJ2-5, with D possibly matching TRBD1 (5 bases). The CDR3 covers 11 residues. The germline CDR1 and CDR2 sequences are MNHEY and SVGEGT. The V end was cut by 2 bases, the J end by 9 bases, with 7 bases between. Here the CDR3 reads CASSYRGPQYF. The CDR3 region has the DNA TGTGCCAGCAGTTACAGGGGCCCCCAGTACTTC.

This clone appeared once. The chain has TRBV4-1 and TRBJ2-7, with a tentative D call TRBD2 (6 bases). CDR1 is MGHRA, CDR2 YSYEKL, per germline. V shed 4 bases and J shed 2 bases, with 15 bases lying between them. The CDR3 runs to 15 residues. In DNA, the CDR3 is TGCGCCAGCAGCCCAGGGACTCAAAGACCCTACGAGCAGTACTTC. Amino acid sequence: CASSPGTQRPYEQYF.

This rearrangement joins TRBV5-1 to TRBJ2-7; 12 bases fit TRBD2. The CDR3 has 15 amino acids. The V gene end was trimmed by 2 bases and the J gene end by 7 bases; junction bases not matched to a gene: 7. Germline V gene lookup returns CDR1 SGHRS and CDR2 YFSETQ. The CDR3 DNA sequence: TGCGCCAGCAGCTTACCTAGCGGGAGGGCCGGGGAGCAGTACTTC. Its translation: CASSLPSGRAGEQYF.

For the CDR3, the DNA is TGTGCCAGCAGTCAGGGTGGCACGACCTATGGCTACACCTTC. Translating gives CASSQGGTTYGYTF. The chain recombines TRBV28 with TRBJ1-2, with D tentatively TRBD1 (5 bases). The V end was cut by 5 bases, the J end by 4 bases, with 14 bases between. Germline lookup yields CDR1 MDHEN and CDR2 SYDVKM. The CDR3 loop spans 14 amino acids.

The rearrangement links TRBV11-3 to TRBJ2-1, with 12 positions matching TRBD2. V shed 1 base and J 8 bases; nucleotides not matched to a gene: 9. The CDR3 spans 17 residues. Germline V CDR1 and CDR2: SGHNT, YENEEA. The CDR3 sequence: CASSLGSTSGSLDEQFF. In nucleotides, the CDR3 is TGTGCCAGCAGCTTAGGGTCGACTAGCGGGAGCCTCGATGAGCAGTTCTTC.

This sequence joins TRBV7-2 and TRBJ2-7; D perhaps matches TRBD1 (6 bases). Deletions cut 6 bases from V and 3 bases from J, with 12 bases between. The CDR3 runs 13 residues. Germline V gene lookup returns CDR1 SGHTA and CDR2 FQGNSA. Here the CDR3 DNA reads TGTGCCAGCAGTCGAACAGGGAACTACGAGCAGTACTTC. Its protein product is CASSRTGNYEQYF.

As DNA, the CDR3 is TGTGCCAGCAGTTTCTCTTCAATGAGGCCCCAGCATTTT. This translates into CASSFSSMRPQHF. This rearrangement joins TRBV27 to TRBJ1-5; D gene uncertain. V was trimmed by 3 bases and J by 9 bases, leaving 12 bases between them. Germline lookup yields CDR1 MNHEY and CDR2 SMNVEV (reference sequence). CDR3 length: 13 residues.

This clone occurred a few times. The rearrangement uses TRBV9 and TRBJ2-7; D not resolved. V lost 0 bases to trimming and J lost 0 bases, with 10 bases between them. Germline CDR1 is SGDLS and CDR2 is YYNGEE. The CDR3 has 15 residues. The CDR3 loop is CASSVGGDNSYEQYF. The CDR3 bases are TGTGCCAGCAGCGTAGGAGGAGATAACTCCTACGAGCAGTACTTC.

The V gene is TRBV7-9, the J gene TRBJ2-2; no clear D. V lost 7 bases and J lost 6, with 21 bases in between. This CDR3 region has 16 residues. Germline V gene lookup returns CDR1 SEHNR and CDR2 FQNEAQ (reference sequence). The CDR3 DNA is TGTGCCAGCACTGCTAGGTATAAAGTAGACGCCGGGGAGCTGTTTTTT. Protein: CASTARYKVDAGELFF.

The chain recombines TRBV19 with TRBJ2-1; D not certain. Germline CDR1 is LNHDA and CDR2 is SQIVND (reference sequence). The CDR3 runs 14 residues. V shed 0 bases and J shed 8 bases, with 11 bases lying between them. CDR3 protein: CASSIDRSSDEQFF. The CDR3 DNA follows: TGTGCCAGTAGTATAGATCGTAGCTCCGATGAGCAGTTCTTC.

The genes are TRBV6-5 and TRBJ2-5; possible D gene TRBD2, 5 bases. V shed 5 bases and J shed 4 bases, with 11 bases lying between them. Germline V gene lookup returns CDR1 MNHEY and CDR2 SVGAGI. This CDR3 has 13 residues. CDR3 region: CASSLWTAETQYF. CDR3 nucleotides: TGTGCCAGCAGTCTGTGGACTGCAGAGACCCAGTACTTC.

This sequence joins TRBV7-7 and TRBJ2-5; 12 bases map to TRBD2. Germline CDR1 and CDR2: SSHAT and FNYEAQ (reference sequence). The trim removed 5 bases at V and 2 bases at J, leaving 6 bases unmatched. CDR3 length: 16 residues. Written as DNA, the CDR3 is TGTGCCAGCAGCGCCTCCCTAGCGGGAGGGCAAGAGACCCAGTACTTC. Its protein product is CASSASLAGGQETQYF.

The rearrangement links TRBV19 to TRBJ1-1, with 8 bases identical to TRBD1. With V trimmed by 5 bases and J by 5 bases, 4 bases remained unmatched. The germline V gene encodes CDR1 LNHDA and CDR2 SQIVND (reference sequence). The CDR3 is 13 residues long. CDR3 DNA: TGTGCCAGTAGTCAGGGGGCCAAGACTGAAGCTTTCTTT. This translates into CASSQGAKTEAFF. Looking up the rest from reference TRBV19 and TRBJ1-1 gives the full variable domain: DGGITQSPKYLFRKEGQNVTLSCEQNLNHDAMYWYRQDPGQGLRLIYYSQIVNDFQKGDIAEGYSVSREKKESFPLTVTSAQKNPTAFYLCASSQGAKTEAFFGQGTRLTVV.

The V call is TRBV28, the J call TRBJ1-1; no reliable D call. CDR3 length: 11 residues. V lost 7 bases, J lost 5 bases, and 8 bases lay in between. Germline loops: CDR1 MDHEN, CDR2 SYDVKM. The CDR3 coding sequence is TGTGCCAGCACGCGGGGTACTGAAGCTTTCTTT. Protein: CASTRGTEAFF.

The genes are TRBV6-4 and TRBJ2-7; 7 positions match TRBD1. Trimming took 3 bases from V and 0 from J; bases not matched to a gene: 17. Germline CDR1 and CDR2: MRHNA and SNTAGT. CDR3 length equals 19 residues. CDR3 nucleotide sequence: TGTGCCAGCAGTGAAGTTATGTTTGAAGGGGGCGTCGTCTCCTACGAGCAGTACTTC. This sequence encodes CASSEVMFEGGVVSYEQYF.

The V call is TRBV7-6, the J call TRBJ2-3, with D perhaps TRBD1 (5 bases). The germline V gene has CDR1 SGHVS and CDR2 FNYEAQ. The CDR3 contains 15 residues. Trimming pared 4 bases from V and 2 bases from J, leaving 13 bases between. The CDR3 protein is CASSSQGSNTDTQYF. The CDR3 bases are TGTGCCAGCAGCTCGCAGGGCAGCAACACAGATACGCAGTATTTT.

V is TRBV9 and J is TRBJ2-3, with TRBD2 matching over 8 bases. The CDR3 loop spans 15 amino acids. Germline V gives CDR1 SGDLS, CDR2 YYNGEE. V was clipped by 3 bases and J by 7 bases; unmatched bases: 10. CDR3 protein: CASSDGTRVVNTQYF. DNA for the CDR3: TGTGCCAGCAGCGACGGGACTAGGGTGGTGAATACGCAGTATTTT.

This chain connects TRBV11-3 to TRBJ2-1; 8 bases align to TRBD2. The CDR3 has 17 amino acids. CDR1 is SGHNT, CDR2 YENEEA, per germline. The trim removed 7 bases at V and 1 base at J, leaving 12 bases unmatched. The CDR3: CASTPRGGGRSYNEQFF. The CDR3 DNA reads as TGTGCCAGCACCCCCCGGGGGGGCGGAAGGTCCTACAATGAGCAGTTCTTC.

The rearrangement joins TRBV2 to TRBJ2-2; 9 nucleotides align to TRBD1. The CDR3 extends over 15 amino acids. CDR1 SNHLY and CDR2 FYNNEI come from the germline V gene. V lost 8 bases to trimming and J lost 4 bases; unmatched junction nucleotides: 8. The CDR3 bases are TGTGCCAGCCAGTTAGAGACAGGGGGCACCGGGGAGCTGTTTTTT. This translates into CASQLETGGTGELFF.

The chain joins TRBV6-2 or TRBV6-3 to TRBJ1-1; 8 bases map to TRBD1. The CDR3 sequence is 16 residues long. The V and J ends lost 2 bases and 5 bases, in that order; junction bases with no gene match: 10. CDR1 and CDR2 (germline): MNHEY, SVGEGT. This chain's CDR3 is CASSYRTGGLGTEAFF. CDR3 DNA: TGTGCCAGCAGTTACCGTACAGGGGGTTTAGGAACTGAAGCTTTCTTT.

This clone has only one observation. The CDR3: CASSLGGLPSYNEQFF. CDR3 bases: TGTGCCAGCAGCTTAGGGGGACTCCCCTCCTACAATGAGCAGTTCTTC. The chain has TRBV7-2 and TRBJ2-1; weak D call: TRBD2 (6 bases). Germline lookup yields CDR1 SGHTA and CDR2 FQGNSA. This CDR3 is 16 amino acids long. Between the trimmed V and J ends, which lost 1 base and 0 bases, there was a span of 10 bases.